This TCR beta chain was documented in a study of T cell repertoires in cytomegalovirus infection. Background on the study: Indications came from public TCR beta signatures; they pointed to CMV infection and to a matching HLA type.

One entry per CDR3 protein results from TCRdb running MiXCR on the reads. The sample lists 200,000 to 300,000 distinct CDR3 sequences; approximately 9.2% were seen once. Germline V CDR1 and CDR2: SGHTA, FQGNSA. CDR3 length: 13 residues. Trimming removed 11 bases at V and 4 bases at J, with 16 bases between. This clonotype was recorded at least ten times. The rearrangement joins TRBV7-2 to TRBJ2-3; weak D call: TRBD2 (6 bases). This TCR was sampled from a human donor in good health (CMV status not recorded). Some clones in this sample may be carry-over from other donors' samples. The sample consisted of PBMCs. The DNA of the CDR3 is TGTGCCTCCCGAGGAGGGCCCGCAGATACGCAGTATTTT. Amino acids: CASRGGPADTQYF.